The clone carrying this T cell receptor beta chain was seen a few times. Its antigen remains unknown. The sample comes from a study of T-cell reconstitution after alpha-beta-depleted transplantation in children. The study, taken as a whole, reports: It was surviving recipient T cells and thymic progenitors that gave some patients high TCRbeta diversity at day 60. Fresh T-cell production supplied most of the T-cell counts and diversity seen one year after transplant. About two months after transplant, alpha-beta T cells reportedly came from several hundred expanded graft clones.

For TCRbeta, the library was prepared with unique molecular identifiers. One entry per CDR3 protein results from TCRdb running MiXCR on the PCR reads. The data show approximately 650,000 distinct CDR3 sequences, around 12% seen once. After removal of 0 bases from V and 0 bases from J, the junction contained 3 bases not matched to a gene. Per germline, CDR1 LGHNA and CDR2 YNFKEQ. This CDR3 is 18 amino acids long. The rearrangement uses TRBV4-2 and TRBJ2-1; the match to TRBD2 covers 12 bases. Here the sequenced sample was PBMCs, taken before TCRalphabeta/CD19-depleted stem cell transplant. The receptor's source is a girl aged 2-9 years with congenital amegakaryocytic thrombocytopenia, due to receive a stem cell transplant. CDR3: CASSQEMTSGGSYNEQFF. CDR3 DNA: TGTGCCAGCAGCCAAGAGATGACTAGCGGGGGCTCCTACAATGAGCAGTTCTTC.